Each of the 9 T cell receptor beta chains below was sequenced from the same sample in a study of blood T cell repertoires in COVID-19. Profiled with immunoSEQ multiplex PCR; TCRdb holds only in-frame clones, not every one. The sample yields 70,000 or so clones, around 76% seen once. Sample: peripheral blood. These receptors came from a human donor in a cohort sampled during active COVID-19.

The chain recombines TRBV6-2 or TRBV6-3 with TRBJ1-5; 7 nucleotides agree with TRBD1. V lost 2 bases, J lost 0 bases, and 7 bases stayed unmatched. The CDR3 has 17 amino acids. Germline CDR1 and CDR2: MNHEY and SVGEGT. The CDR3 nucleotides read TGTGCCAGCAGTTACGCTGGGACAGCCGATAGCAATCAGCCCCAGCATTTT. Amino acids: CASSYAGTADSNQPQHF.

The V gene is TRBV7-6, the J gene TRBJ2-7, with 7 bases that match TRBD2. The length of the CDR3 is 15 residues. V lost 1 base and J lost 4; bases outside the gene matches: 7. CDR1 is SGHVS, CDR2 FNYEAQ, per germline. In DNA form, the CDR3 reads TGTGCCAGCAGCTTAGAGCCGGGACTAAATTACGAGCAGTACTTC. Amino acids: CASSLEPGLNYEQYF.

The chain links TRBV3-1 (or the pseudogene TRBV3-2) to TRBJ1-1; 8 nucleotides agree with TRBD1. The ends lost 3 bases at V and 5 bases at J; junction bases unmatched: 5. Germline-derived CDR1 and CDR2 are LGHDT and YNNKEL (reference sequence). The CDR3 extends over 14 amino acids. The CDR3: CASSHLRGLTEAFF. In nucleotides, the CDR3 is TGTGCCAGCAGCCACCTCAGGGGGCTAACTGAAGCTTTCTTT.

The chain combines TRBV5-6 with TRBJ1-2; 7 positions agree with TRBD1. The junction had 11 bases not matched to a gene; V was cut back by 4 bases and J by 2 bases. The CDR3 covers 16 residues. Germline CDR1 is SGHDT and CDR2 is YYEEEE. DNA for the CDR3: TGTGCCAGCAGCCTATTCCGGGGACAGCTCAACTATGGCTACACCTTC. It encodes CASSLFRGQLNYGYTF.

This clone occurred a few times. The rearrangement joins TRBV7-9 to TRBJ2-1; D possibly corresponds to TRBD2 (5 bases). In germline, CDR1 is SEHNR, CDR2 FQNEAQ (reference sequence). This CDR3 spans 12 amino acids. Trimming took off 4 bases at V and 7 bases at J, with 8 bases between the two ends. The CDR3: CASSSTGNEQFF. The CDR3 DNA reads as TGTGCCAGCAGCTCAACGGGGAATGAGCAGTTCTTC. Variable domain in full (rest from reference TRBV7-9 and TRBJ2-1): DTGVSQNPRHKITKRGQNVTFRCDPISEHNRLYWYRQTLGQGPEFLTYFQNEAQLEKSRLLSDRFSAERPKGSFSTLEIQRTEQGDSAMYLCASSSTGNEQFFGPGTRLTVL.

This clone was found once. The chain uses TRBV5-6 and TRBJ2-7; D is perhaps TRBD1 (5 bases). This CDR3 has 12 residues. Trimming removed 4 bases from V and 3 bases from J, with 8 bases in between. Germline CDR1 reads SGHDT; CDR2 reads YYEEEE. For the CDR3, the DNA is TGTGCCAGCAGCAAGGACAACTACGAGCAGTACTTC. This codes for CASSKDNYEQYF.

V and J are TRBV9 and TRBJ1-6; weak D call: TRBD1 (6 bases). CDR3 length: 16 amino acids. Germline CDR1 SGDLS, CDR2 YYNGEE. Trimming cost V 7 bases and J 7 bases, with 21 bases left between them. DNA for the CDR3: TGTGCCAGCTCCGAGGGGGGGTCCAGGGGAAATTCACCCCTCCACTTT. It translates to CASSEGGSRGNSPLHF.

A single count supports this clone. CDR3 sequence reads: CASSSSSYEQYF. The CDR3 DNA reads TGTGCCAGTAGTTCGAGTTCCTACGAGCAGTACTTC. The chain couples TRBV19 to TRBJ2-7; no clear D gene. The CDR3 sequence is 12 residues long. Trimming shortened V by 5 bases and J by 1 base, and 6 bases separated the two germline ends. From germline, CDR1 is LNHDA and CDR2 SQIVND (reference sequence).

The chain joins TRBV9 to TRBJ1-2; 10 bases line up with TRBD1. The CDR3 sequence is 15 residues long. Germline V gene lookup returns CDR1 SGDLS and CDR2 YYNGEE. Germline trimming cut 3 bases from V and 4 bases from J; bases unmatched to any gene: 6. The CDR3 nucleotides are TGTGCCAGCAGCGCCCGGGACAGGGGCAGCTATGGCTACACCTTC. Amino acids: CASSARDRGSYGYTF.